These T cell receptor beta chains were read from a single sample in a study of T cell repertoires in ileal Crohn's disease. Profiling relied on immunoSEQ multiplex PCR, and the TCRdb table lists in-frame clones only, not all of them. The repertoire includes around 9,200 clones, 79% of them detected once, and about 20% sits in the top ten. The sample was ileal tissue. The receptors originated from an adult with Crohn's disease. The CDR3 runs from the conserved cysteine through the conserved F or W. D genes are given only for firm matches. Not every row has a clone size; where given, it reads once, few, many or a size class.

TRBD2 | TRBJ2-3 | TRBV5-6 | . | CASSLLARLAGHTQYF | TGTGCCAGCAGCTTGTTGGCGCGGCTAGCGGGGCATACGCAGTATTTT
. | TRBJ2-1 | TRBV11-2 | . | CASARWGVWFTEQFF | TGTGCCAGCGCCCGGTGGGGGGTCTGGTTCACTGAGCAGTTCTTC
TRBD1 | TRBJ2-2 | TRBV7-6 | . | CASSLHGQGNTGELFF | TGTGCCAGCAGCCTCCATGGACAGGGGAACACCGGGGAGCTGTTTTTT
TRBD2 | TRBJ2-7 | TRBV6-5 | few | CASSRTSGSTYEQYF | TGTGCCAGCAGTAGGACTAGCGGGAGCACCTACGAGCAGTACTTC
TRBD1 | TRBJ2-5 | TRBV18 | . | CASSEQGKETQYF | TGTGCCAGCTCAGAACAGGGGAAAGAGACCCAGTACTTC
. | TRBJ1-1 | TRBV6-1 | few | CASTIGESTEAFF | TGTGCCAGCACCATTGGGGAGAGCACTGAAGCTTTCTTT
TRBD1 | TRBJ1-2 | TRBV6-1 | few | CASIGTGRYGYTF | TGTGCCAGCATTGGGACAGGTCGCTATGGCTACACCTTC
. | TRBJ1-4 | TRBV5-1 | . | CASTRDISTNEKLFF | TGCGCCAGCACCCGGGACATCTCAACTAATGAAAAACTGTTTTTT
TRBD1 | TRBJ1-2 | TRBV19 | . | CASSRDRATYGYTF | TGTGCCAGTAGCAGAGACAGGGCGACTTATGGCTACACCTTC
TRBD1 | TRBJ2-1 | TRBV7-3 | once | CASSRDRVPYNEQFF | TGTGCCAGCAGCCGGGACAGGGTCCCCTACAATGAGCAGTTCTTC
. | TRBJ1-3 | TRBV2 | . | CASTLRGAGNTIYF | TGTGCCAGCACCCTTCGGGGGGCTGGAAACACCATATATTTT
. | TRBJ2-5 | TRBV19 | . | CASSPNREGETQYF | TGTGCCAGTAGTCCCAACAGGGAGGGCGAGACCCAGTACTTC
TRBD2 | TRBJ2-2 | TRBV19 | . | CASSDSGRRTGELFF | TGTGCCAGTTCTGATAGCGGGAGGAGAACCGGGGAGCTGTTTTTT
. | TRBJ1-1 | TRBV12-5 | . | CASGLGGWAEAFF | TGTGCTAGTGGTTTGGGAGGGTGGGCTGAAGCTTTCTTT
TRBD1 | TRBJ1-2 | TRBV6-1 | once | CASYPGTGNYGYTF | TGTGCCAGCTACCCCGGGACAGGCAACTATGGCTACACCTTC
TRBD2 | TRBJ2-2 | TRBV11-1 | . | CASSPASGSTGELFF | TGTGCCAGCAGCCCGGCTAGCGGGAGCACCGGGGAGCTGTTTTTT
. | TRBJ2-7 | TRBV5-1 | . | CASSLRSDYEQYF | TGCGCCAGCAGCTTGAGGTCAGACTACGAGCAGTACTTC
TRBD1 | TRBJ2-2 | TRBV11-2 | . | CASSLVRDRGAGELFF | TGTGCCAGCAGCTTAGTCCGGGACAGGGGTGCCGGGGAGCTGTTTTTT
. | TRBJ1-1 | TRBV5-4 | . | CASTREANTEAFF | TGTGCCAGCACCAGGGAGGCGAACACTGAAGCTTTCTTT
TRBD1 | TRBJ2-7 | TRBV15 | . | CATSRGTGSYYEQYF | TGTGCCACCAGCAGAGGGACAGGGTCCTACTACGAGCAGTACTTC
. | TRBJ1-1 | TRBV2 | once | CASQLRTSTVVGTEAFF | TGTGCCAGCCAGCTACGGACAAGTACGGTCGTGGGCACTGAAGCTTTCTTT
. | TRBJ2-2 | TRBV9 | few | CASSVDGGTRTGELFF | TGTGCCAGCAGCGTAGACGGCGGGACGAGGACCGGGGAGCTGTTTTTT
. | TRBJ1-5 | TRBV2 | . | CASKGEDSPSNQPQHF | TGTGCCAGTAAAGGAGAGGACAGCCCTAGCAATCAGCCCCAGCATTTT
TRBD2 | TRBJ2-1 | TRBV5-1 | few | CASSLGTSGYNEQFF | TGCGCCAGCAGCTTGGGGACTAGCGGCTACAATGAGCAGTTCTTC
TRBD1 | TRBJ2-7 | TRBV7-9 | . | CASSFPRGQCNEQYF | TGTGCCAGCAGCTTCCCTAGGGGACAGTGTAACGAGCAGTACTTC
TRBD1 | TRBJ2-3 | TRBV7-3 | . | CASSYRDREFLGTDTQYF | TGTGCCAGCAGCTACCGGGACAGGGAGTTCCTAGGCACAGATACGCAGTATTTT
. | TRBJ2-7 | TRBV7-8 | few | CASSLYQGPSYEQYF | TGTGCCAGCAGCTTATACCAGGGTCCATCCTACGAGCAGTACTTC
TRBD2 | TRBJ2-5 | TRBV10-3 | once | CAISESMAGGPRETQYF | TGTGCCATCAGTGAGTCAATGGCGGGGGGTCCTAGAGAGACCCAGTACTTC
. | TRBJ1-2 | TRBV9 | once | CASSAGSLGANGYTF | TGTGCCAGCAGCGCGGGGAGTCTCGGAGCGAATGGCTACACCTTC
. | TRBJ2-1 | TRBV11-3 | . | CASSWGDEQFF | TGTGCCAGCAGCTGGGGGGATGAGCAGTTCTTC
TRBD2 | TRBJ2-1 | TRBV2 | . | CASRGQGTSGVHEQFF | TGTGCCAGCAGGGGACAAGGGACTAGCGGAGTTCATGAGCAGTTCTTC
TRBD1 | TRBJ1-2 | TRBV2 | . | CASRGTASFFF | TGTGCCAGCAGGGGGACAGCGTCCTTCTTCTTC
. | TRBJ2-7 | TRBV19 | . | CASSIDHRTGSSYEQYF | TGTGCCAGTAGTATAGACCACAGAACAGGGAGCTCCTACGAGCAGTACTTC
TRBD2 | TRBJ2-7 | TRBV6-6 | . | CASSYGLAAYEQYF | TGTGCCAGCAGTTACGGTCTAGCGGCTTACGAGCAGTACTTC
TRBD1 | TRBJ1-5 | TRBV7-2 | few | CASSLDRVQPQHF | TGTGCCAGCAGCTTGGACAGGGTTCAGCCCCAGCATTTT
. | TRBJ2-5 | TRBV10-3 | . | CATIGGRTQYF | TGTGCCACCATCGGAGGAAGGACCCAGTACTTC
. | TRBJ1-1 | TRBV6-1 | . | CASNGRRTGTEAFF | TGTGCCAGCAACGGGCGGAGGACCGGCACTGAAGCTTTCTTT
TRBD1 | TRBJ1-1 | TRBV7-8 | few | CASSLNPGGFTEAFF | TGTGCCAGCAGCTTAAACCCAGGGGGGTTCACTGAAGCTTTCTTT
. | TRBJ2-5 | TRBV7-2 | . | CASSPDRSQETQYF | TGTGCCAGCAGCCCCGACAGATCCCAAGAGACCCAGTACTTC
TRBD2 | TRBJ2-1 | TRBV19 | large | CASGNGVAGEAEQFF | TGTGCCAGTGGGAATGGAGTAGCGGGAGAGGCTGAGCAGTTCTTC
. | TRBJ2-7 | TRBV5-6 | . | CASSFAGALYEQYF | TGTGCCAGCAGCTTCGCAGGGGCTCTATACGAGCAGTACTTC
. | TRBJ2-7 | TRBV6-1 | . | CASQNEQYF | TGTGCCAGCCAGAACGAGCAGTACTTC
. | TRBJ2-7 | TRBV14 | . | CASSQEVGGLGEQYF | TGTGCCAGCAGCCAAGAGGTGGGAGGCCTGGGCGAGCAGTACTTC
. | TRBJ2-7 | TRBV11-2 | . | CASKFSGSYEQYF | TGTGCCAGCAAGTTCTCGGGGTCCTACGAGCAGTACTTC
. | TRBJ2-3 | TRBV7-8 | . | CASSLGGFSTDTQYF | TGTGCCAGCAGCTTAGGAGGTTTTAGCACAGATACGCAGTATTTT
. | TRBJ1-1 | TRBV7-9 | . | CASSLITYEAFF | TGTGCCAGCAGCTTAATTACCTATGAAGCTTTCTTT
. | TRBJ1-4 | TRBV2 | . | CASSPERGIGEKLFF | TGTGCCAGCAGCCCCGAACGGGGGATAGGAGAAAAACTGTTTTTT
TRBD2 | TRBJ2-2 | TRBV5-1 | . | CASSFWRTSGGYTGELFF | TGCGCCAGCAGCTTCTGGAGGACTAGCGGGGGGTACACCGGGGAGCTGTTTTTT
. | TRBJ1-2 | TRBV7-4 | . | CASSHWRRGGVYGYTF | TGTGCCAGCAGCCACTGGCGACGGGGGGGCGTCTATGGCTACACCTTC
. | TRBJ1-1 | TRBV4-3 | once | CASSQTQGSTEAFF | TGCGCCAGCAGCCAAACGCAGGGAAGCACTGAAGCTTTCTTT
TRBD2 | TRBJ2-5 | TRBV10-3 | . | CAITPAGGTETQYF | TGTGCCATCACCCCAGCGGGAGGTACGGAGACCCAGTACTTC
TRBD2 | TRBJ2-7 | TRBV12-5 | . | CASGYIKLAGGHYEQYF | TGTGCTAGTGGTTACATAAAACTAGCGGGGGGCCACTACGAGCAGTACTTC